The next 17 T cell receptor beta chains were all read from a single sample in a study of cytomegalovirus exposure and HLA in healthy donors. Sequencing used immunoSEQ multiplex PCR; TCRdb keeps in-frame clones, though not all of them. The sample lists about 120,000 clones, more than 70% seen once, with approximately 2% in the top ten. The sample comprised PBMCs. All receptors derive from a woman in her 30s in good health and CMV-seronegative.

The chain combines TRBV6-5 with TRBJ2-6; D is unresolved. The CDR3 spans 15 residues. Trimming stripped 6 bases from V and 0 bases from J, with 9 bases between. Germline CDR1 and CDR2: MNHEY and SVGAGI. The CDR3 DNA follows: TGTGCCAGCAGGGCCACTAACTCTGGGGCCAACGTCCTGACTTTC. It specifies CASRATNSGANVLTF.

The genes are TRBV2 and TRBJ1-1; D gene ambiguous. Between the trimmed V and J ends, which lost 3 bases and 1 base, there was a span of 6 bases. The CDR3 runs to 13 residues. Germline V CDR1 and CDR2: SNHLY, FYNNEI. As DNA, the CDR3 is TGTGCCAGCAGTGATGGGCGGAACACTGAAGCTTTCTTT. Translated: CASSDGRNTEAFF.

This chain connects TRBV19 to TRBJ2-1; tentative D call: TRBD1 (7 bases). Looked up from germline, CDR1 is LNHDA and CDR2 is SQIVND (reference sequence). This CDR3 spans 16 amino acids. The V and J ends lost 6 bases and 4 bases respectively, with 19 bases between them. The CDR3 nucleotides read TGTGCCAGTAGGACTAGAAAAGGGGGCGGGTACAATGAGCAGTTCTTC. Translating it yields CASRTRKGGGYNEQFF.

This chain uses TRBV5-5 with TRBJ2-4; maybe TRBD2 (6 bases). Trimming cost V 3 bases and J 11 bases, with 15 bases left between them. Germline V gene data show CDR1 as SGHKS and CDR2 as YYEKEE (reference sequence). The CDR3 contains 13 residues. Here the CDR3 reads CASSYGTGRFQYF. CDR3 in DNA: TGTGCCAGCAGCTACGGGACTGGCCGATTTCAGTACTTC.

The chain employs TRBV2 and TRBJ2-2; TRBD1 might be the D (6 bases). CDR3 length: 16 amino acids. V was cut by 7 bases and J by 1 base, with 16 bases left in between. The V gene's germline CDR1 is SNHLY and CDR2 FYNNEI. CDR3 amino acids: CASTVSRGLNTGELFF. CDR3 sequence (DNA): TGTGCCAGCACCGTATCCAGGGGTTTGAACACCGGGGAGCTGTTTTTT.

The chain combines TRBV7-2 with TRBJ2-6, with a possible D match to TRBD1 (5 bases). Germline V gene lookup returns CDR1 SGHTA and CDR2 FQGNSA. The CDR3 consists of 14 residues. Trimming removed 5 bases at V and 4 bases at J, with 9 bases between. The CDR3 nucleotides read TGTGCCAGCAGCGACTGGACAGGGGCCAACGTCCTGACTTTC. It codes for CASSDWTGANVLTF.

This clone qualifies as medium-sized (0.01 to 0.1%). The rearrangement joins TRBV2 to TRBJ1-2, with D unclear. The V end was cut by 3 bases, the J end by 4 bases, with 3 bases between. The CDR3 runs 11 residues. Germline CDR1 is SNHLY and CDR2 is FYNNEI. CDR3: CASSERYGYTF. In nucleotides, the CDR3 is TGTGCCAGCAGTGAGCGCTATGGCTACACCTTC.

The gene calls are TRBV21-1 and TRBJ2-2; no check of the table's D call, TRBD1, against the DNA was made. TRBV21-1 is marked as a pseudogene. This CDR3 comprises 14 residues. The CDR3 loop is CASSKAGTHGELFF. As DNA, the CDR3 is TGTGCCAGCAGCAAAGCGGGGACACACGGGGAGCTGTTTTTT.

This chain uses TRBV4-1 with TRBJ1-2, with D possibly being TRBD1 (6 bases). CDR1 MGHRA and CDR2 YSYEKL come from the germline V gene. Trimming left V 4 bases short and J 4 bases short, with 19 bases between. This CDR3 comprises 16 residues. This CDR3 reads CASSRPGTPDPYGYTF. In nucleotides, the CDR3 is TGCGCCAGCAGCCGGCCCGGGACACCTGATCCCTATGGCTACACCTTC.

This clone was recorded a few times. The genes are TRBV2 and TRBJ2-7, with 11 bases aligning to TRBD2. CDR3 length: 14 amino acids. Unmatched junction bases numbered 3, after V lost 8 bases and J lost 0 bases. Germline CDR1 and CDR2: SNHLY and FYNNEI. This CDR3 is CASLAGGFSYEQYF. The CDR3 DNA reads as TGTGCCAGCCTAGCGGGGGGATTCTCCTACGAGCAGTACTTC.

DNA for the CDR3: TGTGCCACCAGCAGTACTACGGCAGTCCACCTAAGTGGCTACACCTTC. This encodes CATSSTTAVHLSGYTF. This chain uses TRBV15 with TRBJ1-2; D is unresolved. The V gene's germline CDR1 is LNHNV and CDR2 YYDKDF (reference sequence). The V end lost 3 bases, the J end lost 7 bases, and 21 bases lay between the germline ends. The CDR3 loop spans 16 amino acids.

The rearrangement uses TRBV5-1 and TRBJ2-7; D remains unclear. Trimming shortened V by 2 bases and J by 0 bases, and 6 bases separated the two germline ends. The germline CDR1 and CDR2 sequences are SGHRS and YFSETQ. This CDR3 region has 13 residues. The CDR3 region has the DNA TGCGCCAGCAGCTTTAGGAGCTCCTACGAGCAGTACTTC. This translates into CASSFRSSYEQYF.

This chain links TRBV19 with TRBJ2-2, with 7 bases identical to TRBD1. In germline, CDR1 is LNHDA, CDR2 SQIVND (reference sequence). This CDR3 spans 15 amino acids. Unmatched junction bases numbered 4, after V lost 5 bases and J lost 1 base. CDR3 in DNA: TGTGCCAGTAGTGGACAGGTAAGGAACACCGGGGAGCTGTTTTTT. Residues: CASSGQVRNTGELFF.

This clone has just one count. V usage is TRBV2 and J usage is TRBJ2-5, with 9 bases that match TRBD2. With 7 bases clipped from V and 5 bases from J, the junction kept 17 bases outside the gene matches. There are 17 residues in the CDR3. The germline V gene has CDR1 SNHLY and CDR2 FYNNEI. The CDR3, as DNA: TGTGCCAGCAACTCTGGCGGGGGGGCCTTTTTCGACGAGACCCAGTACTTC. Protein product: CASNSGGGAFFDETQYF.

The CDR3 bases are TGTGCCAGCAGCTTAAGTGGGAGCTCCTATAATTCACCCCTCCACTTT. Its translation: CASSLSGSSYNSPLHF. This sequence joins TRBV11-2 and TRBJ1-6, with no clear D. Germline values: CDR1 SGHAT, CDR2 FQNNGV. V was pared by 2 bases and J by 0 bases, with 8 bases between. There are 16 residues in the CDR3.

The chain employs TRBV4-3 and TRBJ2-3; 7 nucleotides align to TRBD2. The CDR3 has 16 amino acids. With 2 bases clipped from V and 3 bases from J, the junction kept 8 bases outside the gene matches. Germline V gene data show CDR1 as LGHNA and CDR2 as YSLEER. The CDR3 DNA sequence: TGCGCCAGCAGCCAAATAGGATGGGGGGGAACAGATACGCAGTATTTT. It encodes CASSQIGWGGTDTQYF.

The chain employs TRBV29-1 and TRBJ2-7; 8 bases are a match to TRBD1. The trim removed 6 bases at V and 6 bases at J, leaving 7 bases unmatched. The CDR3 spans 12 residues. CDR1 and CDR2 (germline): SQVTM, ANQGSEA. CDR3 DNA sequence: TGCAGCGTCCGACAGGGGATGTCCGAGCAGTACTTC. Amino acid sequence: CSVRQGMSEQYF.